The T cell receptor (beta chain) described here comes from a study of breast tumors, draining lymph nodes, adjacent tissues. Study-wide findings and caveats: Tumor TCR diversity was below lymph nodes but above nontumor tissue.

This clonotype was observed many times. What it binds is unknown. Breast cancer patients provided tissue from their axillary draining lymph nodes. TCRdb passed the multiplex PCR reads through MiXCR, listing each CDR3 protein once. The sample has around 130,000 distinct CDR3 sequences, 30% to 35% seen once; the top ten hold roughly 2.2%. The CDR3 loop spans 15 amino acids. Trimming cost V 5 bases and J 0 bases, with 13 bases left between them. Looked up from germline, CDR1 is LNHDA and CDR2 is SQIVND (reference sequence). Sample: axillary lymph node tissue. This TCR came from a female donor with breast cancer. Some clones in this sample may be carry-over from other donors' samples. The V gene is TRBV19, the J gene TRBJ1-2, with D possibly being TRBD1 (5 bases). This CDR3 reads CASSDGAPPNYGYTF. CDR3 nucleotide sequence: TGTGCCAGTAGTGACGGGGCTCCCCCTAACTATGGCTACACCTTC.